The clone carrying this TCR beta chain has just a few counts. These data are taken from a study of T cells in Graves' hyperthyroidism and ophthalmopathy. The study left out patients who had uncontrolled infection, other autoimmune disease, pregnancy or lactation. Thyroid ultrasound and orbital computed tomography, with clinical symptoms and serum thyroxine and TRAb, informed diagnoses. Deletions cut 2 bases from V and 0 bases from J, with 14 bases between. The CDR3 consists of 18 residues. Germline CDR1 is MNHEY and CDR2 is SVGEGT. The investigators amplified TCR beta CDR3 regions from RNA transcripts. The TCR CDR3 first-round RT-PCR relied on the HTBI primer set. TCRdb re-derived calls from the multiplex PCR reads in MiXCR, one entry per CDR3 protein. The data show over 700,000 distinct CDR3 sequences, just over 35% seen once.

This rearrangement joins TRBV6-2 or TRBV6-3 to TRBJ2-6, with TRBD2 as a possible D gene (5 bases). The sequenced sample consisted of blood. This receptor was obtained from a woman in her thirties or forties with Graves' hyperthyroidism. CDR3 sequence: CASSYEGFGYSGANVLTF. DNA for the CDR3: TGTGCCAGCAGTTACGAGGGTTTCGGGTACTCTGGGGCCAACGTCCTGACTTTC.